Included here is one TCR beta chain sequence, with context. Its antigen is currently not known. One end of the junction fails to match germline, which may point to a read error. The CDR1 and CDR2 encoded by the germline V gene are MGHDK and SYGVNS. Including the terminal cysteine and phenylalanine, the CDR3 comprises 17 residues. Of the read, only the CDR3 DNA is kept; its 51 bases are in frame from base 1. This sample is part of a study of CD8 T cells in Susac syndrome (dated 2019 in TCRdb). Regarding the research as a whole: Repertoire sequencing was used to test whether CD8+ T cell activation and differentiation in Susac syndrome was antigen driven. The investigation overall reported the following: The number of individuals in the TCR sequencing and HLA analysis was acknowledged as relatively small.

Peripheral blood CD8+ and CD4+ T cells from healthy donors, Susac syndrome patients and multiple sclerosis patients were profiled using high-throughput TCR beta sequencing. Treatment-naive patients with stable or active relapsing-remitting disease fulfilling revised McDonald criteria were used as multiple sclerosis controls. CD8+ TEMRA cells were enriched by FACS, while bulk CD8+ and CD4+ T cells were purified by magnetic negative isolation. Blood was collected in EDTA tubes and processed within 24 hours, with PBMCs isolated through density gradient centrifugation. PBMCs destined for TCR sequencing were cryopreserved in liquid nitrogen and later thawed in a 37 °C water bath. The sorted or isolated CD4+, CD8+ and CD8+ TEMRA cells reached a purity of at least 90%. RNA was extracted using the RNeasy kit, and roughly 0.5 to 1 microgram was reverse transcribed with random hexamers. The immunoSEQ multiplex PCR assay, which covers 54 Vbeta and 13 Jbeta segments, was used to amplify TCR beta CDR3 regions. PCR amplification bias was corrected by using a synthetic template baseline for primer optimization and computational correction. In the source study's methods: Reads were annotated to V, D and J genes according to IMGT and were analyzed with immunoSEQ Analyzer, with only productive sequences retained. To calculate clonality, Shannon entropy was normalized by log2 of the number of productive unique sequences and then subtracted from one. For each patient and control, public and private clones were evaluated within the 100 most prevalent clones. Clones were defined as Susac-specific if absent from the healthy and MS cohorts, from 900 to 1,200 published viral clones and from other ImmuneACCESS disease sequences. TCRdb ran its own pipeline on the public reads, namely fastp trimming at Q25 and MiXCR clone calling, and kept in-frame beta chains. Each entry merges the rows of one CDR3 protein and shows their most common DNA and genes. The V and J calls were determined by TCRdb, not by the authors. Here the sample has 200,000 to 250,000 distinct CDR3 sequences; roughly 96% occur a single time. Around 0.099% of the sample lies in the top ten.

The TCR comes from a human donor with multiple sclerosis. In this chain, TRBV25-1 is recombined with TRBJ2-1; TRBD2 lines up with 9 middle nucleotides. Sequencing input: CD4+ T cells from PBMCs. CDR3 protein: CASSEAGGPSTYNEQLF. The DNA reads TGTGCCAGCAGTGAGGCGGGGGGGCCTTCGACCTACAATGAGCAGCTCTTC.